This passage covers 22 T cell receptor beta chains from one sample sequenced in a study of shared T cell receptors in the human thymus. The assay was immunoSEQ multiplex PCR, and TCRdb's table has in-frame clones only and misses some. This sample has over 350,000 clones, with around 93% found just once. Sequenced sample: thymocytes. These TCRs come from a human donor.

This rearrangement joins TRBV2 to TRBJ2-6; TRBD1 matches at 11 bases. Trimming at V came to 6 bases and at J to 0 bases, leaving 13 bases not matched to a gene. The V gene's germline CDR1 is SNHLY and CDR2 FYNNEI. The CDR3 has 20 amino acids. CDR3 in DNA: TGTGCCAGCAGGGACAGGGGGCGGGTAGCGGACCCCTCTGGGGCCAACGTCCTGACTTTC. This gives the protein CASRDRGRVADPSGANVLTF.

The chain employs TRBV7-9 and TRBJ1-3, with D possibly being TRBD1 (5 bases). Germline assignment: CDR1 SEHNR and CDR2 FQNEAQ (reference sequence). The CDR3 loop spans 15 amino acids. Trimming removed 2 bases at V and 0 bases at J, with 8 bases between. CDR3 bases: TGTGCCAGCAGCTTAAGACAGCACTCTGGAAACACCATATATTTT. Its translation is CASSLRQHSGNTIYF. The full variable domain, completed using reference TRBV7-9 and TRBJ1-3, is DTGVSQNPRHKITKRGQNVTFRCDPISEHNRLYWYRQTLGQGPEFLTYFQNEAQLEKSRLLSDRFSAERPKGSFSTLEIQRTEQGDSAMYLCASSLRQHSGNTIYFGEGSWLTVV.

CDR3 coding DNA: TGTGCCAGCAGCAAAGTCGGGGCAGGATGCCCCGGGTACGAGCAGTACTTC. It codes for CASSKVGAGCPGYEQYF. The chain couples TRBV21-1 to TRBJ2-7. TRBV21-1 is an annotated pseudogene. The CDR3 has 17 residues.

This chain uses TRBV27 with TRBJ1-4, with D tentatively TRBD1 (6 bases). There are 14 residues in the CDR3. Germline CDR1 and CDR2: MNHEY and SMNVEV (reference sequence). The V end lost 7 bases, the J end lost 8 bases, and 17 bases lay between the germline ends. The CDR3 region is CASMPPEQGEKLFF. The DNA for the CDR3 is TGTGCCAGCATGCCCCCGGAACAGGGCGAAAAACTGTTTTTT.

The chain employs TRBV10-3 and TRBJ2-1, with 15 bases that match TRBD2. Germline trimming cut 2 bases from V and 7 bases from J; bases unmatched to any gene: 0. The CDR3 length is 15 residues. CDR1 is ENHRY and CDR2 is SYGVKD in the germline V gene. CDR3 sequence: CAISEGLAGGNEQFF. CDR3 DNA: TGTGCCATCAGTGAGGGACTAGCGGGAGGGAATGAGCAGTTCTTC.

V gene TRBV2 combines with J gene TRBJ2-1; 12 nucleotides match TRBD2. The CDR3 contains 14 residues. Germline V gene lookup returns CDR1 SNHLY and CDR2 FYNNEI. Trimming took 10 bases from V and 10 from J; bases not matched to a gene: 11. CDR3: CATATSGRTEEQFF. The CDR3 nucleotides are TGTGCCACCGCTACTAGCGGGAGGACCGAGGAGCAGTTCTTC.

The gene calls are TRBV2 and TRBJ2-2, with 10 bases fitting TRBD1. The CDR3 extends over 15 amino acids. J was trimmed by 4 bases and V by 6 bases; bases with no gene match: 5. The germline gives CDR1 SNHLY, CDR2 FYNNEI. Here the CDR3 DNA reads TGTGCCAGCAGGCTGGACAGGGGGAGCACCGGGGAGCTGTTTTTT. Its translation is CASRLDRGSTGELFF.

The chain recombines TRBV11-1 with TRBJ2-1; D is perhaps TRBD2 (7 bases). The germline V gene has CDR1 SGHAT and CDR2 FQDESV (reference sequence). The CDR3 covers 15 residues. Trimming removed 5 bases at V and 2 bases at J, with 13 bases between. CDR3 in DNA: TGTGCCAGCAGCCACCCGGGGGGCACCTACAATGAGCAGTTCTTC. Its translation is CASSHPGGTYNEQFF.

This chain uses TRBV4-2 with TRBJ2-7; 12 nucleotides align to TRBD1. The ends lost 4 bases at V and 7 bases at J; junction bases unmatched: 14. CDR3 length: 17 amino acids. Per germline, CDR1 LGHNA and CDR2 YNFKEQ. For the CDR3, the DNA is TGTGCCAGCAGCCCCCCCACTCCGGGACAGGGGGCGGTAGAGCAGTACTTC. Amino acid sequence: CASSPPTPGQGAVEQYF.

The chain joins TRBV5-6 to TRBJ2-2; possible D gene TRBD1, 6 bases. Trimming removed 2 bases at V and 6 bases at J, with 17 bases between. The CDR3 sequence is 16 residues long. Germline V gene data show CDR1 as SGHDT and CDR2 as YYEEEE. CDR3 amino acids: CASSFRGHLGPGELFF. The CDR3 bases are TGTGCCAGCAGCTTTCGGGGACATCTTGGTCCCGGGGAGCTGTTTTTT.

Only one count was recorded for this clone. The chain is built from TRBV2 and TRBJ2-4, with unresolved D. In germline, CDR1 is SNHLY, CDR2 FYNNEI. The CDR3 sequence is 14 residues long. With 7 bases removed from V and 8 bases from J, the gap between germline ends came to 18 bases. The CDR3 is CASMSCQVSDIQYF. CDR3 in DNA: TGTGCCAGCATGAGTTGCCAGGTCTCTGACATTCAGTACTTC.

CDR3 sequence: CASKGPQRGAKNTEAFF. The CDR3, as DNA: TGTGCCAGCAAGGGCCCCCAGAGGGGGGCAAAGAACACTGAAGCTTTCTTT. This chain uses TRBV27 with TRBJ1-1, with D possibly being TRBD1 (6 bases). The CDR3 spans 17 residues. Germline CDR1 reads MNHEY; CDR2 reads SMNVEV (reference sequence). Trimming shortened V by 7 bases and J by 1 base, and 22 bases separated the two germline ends.

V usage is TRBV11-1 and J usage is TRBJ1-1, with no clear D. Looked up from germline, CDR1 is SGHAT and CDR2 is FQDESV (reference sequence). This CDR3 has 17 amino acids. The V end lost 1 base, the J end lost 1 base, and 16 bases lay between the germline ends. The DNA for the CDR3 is TGTGCCAGCAGCTTAGGTGTCCACTTAAAATCGAACACTGAAGCTTTCTTT. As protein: CASSLGVHLKSNTEAFF. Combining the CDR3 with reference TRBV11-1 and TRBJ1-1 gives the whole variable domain EAEVAQSPRYKITEKSQAVAFWCDPISGHATLYWYRQILGQGPELLVQFQDESVVDDSQLPKDRFSAERLKGVDSTLKIQPAELGDSAMYLCASSLGVHLKSNTEAFFGQGTRLTVV.

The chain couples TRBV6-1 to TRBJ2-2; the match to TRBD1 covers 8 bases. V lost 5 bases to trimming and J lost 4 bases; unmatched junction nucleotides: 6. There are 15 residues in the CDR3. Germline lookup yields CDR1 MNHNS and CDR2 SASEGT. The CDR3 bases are TGTGCCAGCAGTCCGCGGGACAGGCTCACCGGGGAGCTGTTTTTT. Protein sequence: CASSPRDRLTGELFF.

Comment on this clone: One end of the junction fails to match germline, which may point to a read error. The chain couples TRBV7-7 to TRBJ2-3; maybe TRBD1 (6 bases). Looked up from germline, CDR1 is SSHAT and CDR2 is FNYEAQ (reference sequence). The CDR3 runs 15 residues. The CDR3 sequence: CASSLANRVSDTQYF. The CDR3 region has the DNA TGTGCTAGCAGCTTAGCGAACAGGGTATCAGATACGCAGTATTTT.

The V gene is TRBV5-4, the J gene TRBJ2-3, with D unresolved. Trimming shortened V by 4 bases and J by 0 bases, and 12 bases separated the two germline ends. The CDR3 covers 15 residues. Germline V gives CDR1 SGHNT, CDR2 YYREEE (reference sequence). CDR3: CASSQDPLSTDTQYF. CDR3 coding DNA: TGTGCCAGCAGCCAGGACCCCCTAAGCACAGATACGCAGTATTTT.

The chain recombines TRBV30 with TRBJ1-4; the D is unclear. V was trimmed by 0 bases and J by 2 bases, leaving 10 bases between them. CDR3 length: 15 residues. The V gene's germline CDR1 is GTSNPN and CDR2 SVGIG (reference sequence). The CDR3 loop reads CAWSVRKVTNEKLFF. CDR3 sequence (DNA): TGTGCCTGGAGTGTACGAAAGGTTACTAATGAAAAACTGTTTTTT.

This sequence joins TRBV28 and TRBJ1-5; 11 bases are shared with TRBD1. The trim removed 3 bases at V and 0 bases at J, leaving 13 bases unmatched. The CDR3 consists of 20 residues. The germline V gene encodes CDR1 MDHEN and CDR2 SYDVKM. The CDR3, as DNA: TGTGCCAGCAGTTTTAGGACAGGGGGCCTAGTACTCTATAGCAATCAGCCCCAGCATTTT. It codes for CASSFRTGGLVLYSNQPQHF.

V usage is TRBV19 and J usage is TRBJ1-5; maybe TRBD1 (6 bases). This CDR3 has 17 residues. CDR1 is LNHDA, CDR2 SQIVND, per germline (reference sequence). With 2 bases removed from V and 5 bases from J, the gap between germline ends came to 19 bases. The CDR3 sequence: CASSIPHTGTIYQPQHF. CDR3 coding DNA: TGTGCCAGTAGTATACCCCATACAGGGACGATTTATCAGCCCCAGCATTTT.

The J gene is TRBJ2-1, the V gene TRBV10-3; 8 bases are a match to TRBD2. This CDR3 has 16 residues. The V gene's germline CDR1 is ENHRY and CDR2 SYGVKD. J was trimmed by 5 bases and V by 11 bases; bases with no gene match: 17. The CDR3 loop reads CAAGSSGLRGDNEQFF. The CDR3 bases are TGTGCCGCCGGTTCTAGCGGGTTAAGGGGAGACAATGAGCAGTTCTTC.

CDR3 sequence reads: CASSSPTYEQYF. Here the CDR3 DNA reads TGCGCCAGCAGCTCACCTACCTACGAGCAGTACTTC. The J gene is TRBJ2-7, the V gene TRBV5-1; D unclear. Between the trimmed V and J ends, which lost 3 bases and 2 bases, there was a span of 6 bases. The CDR3 loop spans 12 amino acids. Germline V gene data show CDR1 as SGHRS and CDR2 as YFSETQ.

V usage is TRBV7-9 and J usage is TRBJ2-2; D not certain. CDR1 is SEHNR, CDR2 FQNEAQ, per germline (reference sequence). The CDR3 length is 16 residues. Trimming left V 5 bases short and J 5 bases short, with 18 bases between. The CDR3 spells CASSPEPTGGTGELFF. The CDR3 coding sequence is TGTGCCAGCAGCCCCGAGCCGACGGGTGGGACCGGGGAGCTGTTTTTT.